Presented here are 16 T cell receptor beta chains from one specimen sequenced in a study of OX40 agonist ivuxolimab in advanced cancers. Only in-frame clones appear in the TCRdb table, and some are missing; sequencing was by immunoSEQ multiplex PCR. This table has 100,000 or so clones, 88% appearing once. The sample here was CD4+ or CD8+ T cells sorted from blood, taken in a trial of the OX40 agonist ivuxolimab. The source is an adult with an advanced solid tumor such as melanoma, head and neck, liver or kidney cancer.

The chain recombines TRBV25-1 with TRBJ1-4; no clear D. CDR1 MGHDK and CDR2 SYGVNS come from the germline V gene. This CDR3 is built from 12 residues. Trimming removed 3 bases at V and 8 bases at J, with 7 bases between. The CDR3 DNA follows: TGTGCCAGCAGTGATGCAGCGGAAAAACTGTTTTTT. Translated: CASSDAAEKLFF.

The chain links TRBV7-2 to TRBJ1-1; D gene ambiguous. Trimming stripped 5 bases from V and 8 bases from J, with 15 bases between. Germline assignment: CDR1 SGHTA and CDR2 FQGNSA. CDR3 size: 13 residues. The CDR3 DNA reads as TGTGCCAGCAGCCAAGAAATCAGAGGAGAAGCTTTCTTT. Protein: CASSQEIRGEAFF.

Only one count was recorded for this clone. The chain links TRBV7-7 to TRBJ2-7, with no clear D. The CDR3 runs to 12 residues. Per germline, CDR1 SSHAT and CDR2 FNYEAQ (reference sequence). Deletions cut 0 bases from V and 2 bases from J, with 2 bases between. The chain's CDR3 is CASSLAPYEQYV. The CDR3 region has the DNA TGTGCCAGCAGCTTAGCTCCCTACGAGCAGTACGTC.

This sequence joins TRBV28 and TRBJ2-3; TRBD2 matches 9 bases. CDR3 length: 15 residues. The germline CDR1 and CDR2 sequences are MDHEN and SYDVKM. Unmatched junction bases numbered 7, after V lost 7 bases and J lost 2 bases. The CDR3 coding sequence is TGTGCCAGCAATTACGGGACTAGCCTCACAGATACGCAGTATTTT. Its translation is CASNYGTSLTDTQYF.

Concerning this clone: The sample has other DNA sequences that encode this CDR3 too. This sequence joins TRBV4-1 and TRBJ1-5; no definite D call. The germline gives CDR1 MGHRA, CDR2 YSYEKL. The CDR3 is 15 amino acids. Trimming removed 0 bases at V and 2 bases at J, with 8 bases between. DNA of the CDR3: TGCGCCAGCAGCCAAGATATCACGGGCAATCAGCCCCAGCATTTT. It encodes CASSQDITGNQPQHF.

This clone was seen just once. This chain's CDR3 is CASGLFQGNTGELFF. The DNA for the CDR3 is TGTGCTAGTGGTTTGTTCCAGGGGAACACCGGGGAGCTGTTTTTT. This chain uses TRBV12-5 with TRBJ2-2; TRBD1 might be the D (5 bases). V was cut by 2 bases and J by 1 base, with 8 bases left in between. Germline CDR1 and CDR2: LGHNT and FRNRAP. There are 15 residues in the CDR3.

Written as DNA, the CDR3 is TGTGCCAGCAGCTTAGCACGGACCGGCAGGGGGCAGAGTAATGAAAAACTGTTTTTT. This encodes CASSLARTGRGQSNEKLFF. This chain links TRBV11-2 with TRBJ1-4; the match to TRBD1 covers 8 bases. Germline V lookup: CDR1 SGHAT, CDR2 FQNNGV. The V gene end was trimmed by 1 base and the J gene end by 4 bases; junction bases not matched to a gene: 14. The CDR3 is made up of 19 amino acids.

This clone was seen only once. The chain joins TRBV7-6 to TRBJ2-2, with 8 bases fitting TRBD2. Trimming cost V 3 bases and J 2 bases; bases outside gene matches: 5. This CDR3 is 16 amino acids long. The germline V gene encodes CDR1 SGHVS and CDR2 FNYEAQ. CDR3 nucleotide sequence: TGTGCCAGCAGCTTTGTAGCGGGACACAACACCGGGGAGCTGTTTTTT. Residues: CASSFVAGHNTGELFF. Based on the CDR3 plus reference TRBV7-6 and TRBJ2-2, the full variable domain is GAGVSQSPRYKVTKRGQDVALRCDPISGHVSLYWYRQALGQGPEFLTYFNYEAQQDKSGLPNDRFSAERPEGSISTLTIQRTEQRDSAMYRCASSFVAGHNTGELFFGEGSRLTVL.

The CDR3 loop reads CASSLPKSSYNEQFF. Written as DNA, the CDR3 is TGTGCCAGCAGTCTTCCTAAGAGCTCCTACAATGAGCAGTTCTTC. The chain uses TRBV12-1 and TRBJ2-1; TRBD2 was called by the table and not checked on the DNA. TRBV12-1 constitutes a pseudogene. This CDR3 is built from 15 residues.

The chain employs TRBV27 and TRBJ1-2; TRBD1 matches at 12 bases. Germline V gives CDR1 MNHEY, CDR2 SMNVEV (reference sequence). V lost 6 bases to trimming and J lost 4 bases; unmatched junction nucleotides: 15. CDR3 length: 18 residues. CDR3 amino acids: CASRAPSGTGGPGYGYTF. The DNA of the CDR3 is TGTGCCAGCAGAGCGCCCAGCGGGACAGGGGGCCCTGGCTATGGCTACACCTTC.

The chain employs TRBV7-8 and TRBJ1-5; D is unclear. The CDR3 has 12 residues. Germline V lookup: CDR1 SGHVS, CDR2 FQNEAQ. The V end lost 2 bases, the J end lost 7 bases, and 6 bases lay between the germline ends. CDR3: CASSLNGQPQHF. The CDR3 DNA follows: TGTGCCAGCAGCTTAAACGGCCAGCCCCAGCATTTT.

The J gene is TRBJ1-1, the V gene TRBV11-1; D perhaps matches TRBD1 (6 bases). V lost 5 bases to trimming and J lost 7 bases, with 17 bases between them. CDR3 length: 14 amino acids. In germline, CDR1 is SGHAT, CDR2 FQDESV (reference sequence). The DNA for the CDR3 is TGTGCCAGCAGCCTCACAGGGTTGAGAATTGAAGCTTTCTTT. It translates to CASSLTGLRIEAFF.

This chain joins TRBV27 and TRBJ2-1; 7 nucleotides line up with TRBD2. V lost 2 bases and J lost 1; bases outside the gene matches: 8. Germline CDR1 reads MNHEY; CDR2 reads SMNVEV (reference sequence). This CDR3 has 17 amino acids. CDR3 loop: CASSLRSAGVSYNEQFF. The CDR3, as DNA: TGTGCCAGCAGTTTACGTTCGGCGGGAGTGTCCTACAATGAGCAGTTCTTC.

This chain uses TRBV7-2 with TRBJ1-2; 8 bases fit TRBD1. Trimming at V came to 5 bases and at J to 7 bases, leaving 6 bases not matched to a gene. The CDR3 loop spans 13 amino acids. The germline V gene has CDR1 SGHTA and CDR2 FQGNSA. CDR3 sequence (DNA): TGTGCCAGCAGCCAGGACAGGGCTTTTGGCTACACCTTC. This codes for CASSQDRAFGYTF.

This chain links TRBV4-3 with TRBJ1-2; TRBD1 is a possible D gene (5 bases). Trimming removed 0 bases from V and 4 bases from J, with 15 bases in between. CDR1 LGHNA and CDR2 YSLEER come from the germline V gene. This CDR3 spans 16 amino acids. The CDR3: CASSQEGRGIIYGYTF. CDR3 DNA sequence: TGCGCCAGCAGCCAAGAGGGCCGGGGGATTATCTATGGCTACACCTTC.

CDR3 amino acids: CASSSVRAEQFF. CDR3 bases: TGTGCCAGCAGCTCGGTCAGGGCTGAGCAGTTCTTC. The chain is built from TRBV28 and TRBJ2-1, with a tentative D call TRBD1 (5 bases). Germline CDR1 MDHEN, CDR2 SYDVKM. Trimming cost V 6 bases and J 9 bases, with 12 bases left between them. The CDR3 totals 12 residues. The variable domain in full, with the rest retrieved from reference TRBV28 and TRBJ2-1, is DVKVTQSSRYLVKRTGEKVFLECVQDMDHENMFWYRQDPGLGLRLIYFSYDVKMKEKGDIPEGYSVSREKKERFSLILESASTNQTSMYLCASSSVRAEQFFGPGTRLTVL.